These T cell receptor beta chains were read from a single sample in a study of monozygotic twins with inflammatory bowel disease. TCRdb re-called the 5' RACE reads; every CDR3 protein appears as one record, without DNA. Its listing shows about 160,000 distinct CDR3 sequences. The sequenced material came from blood. The source of these receptors is a human donor with ulcerative colitis or Crohn's disease, or a healthy co-twin of an affected twin (not recorded which). Each CDR3 is given with its conserved first and last residue.

J gene	V gene	CDR3 protein
TRBJ2-4	TRBV7-2	CASSFGGAKNIQYF
TRBJ1-1	TRBV29-1	CSVSIPGLDEAFF
TRBJ2-1	TRBV7-8	CASSTRGAVYNEQFF
TRBJ1-6	TRBV12-3/TRBV12-4	CASRDGTGVNSPLHF
TRBJ2-1	TRBV19	CASSIPVGAEQFF
TRBJ2-3	TRBV9	CASSVVGAGGLDTQYF
TRBJ2-6	TRBV14	CASSHKSGQGVFSGANVLTF
TRBJ1-1	TRBV6-2/TRBV6-3	CAIAKVGRSSNTEAFF
TRBJ1-3	TRBV7-9	CASSLYSGNTIYF
TRBJ1-1	TRBV11-2	CASSFGDGDTEAFF
TRBJ1-1	TRBV6-5	CASSTWTEAFF
TRBJ2-5	TRBV5-1	CASSLGGKETQYF
TRBJ2-5	TRBV7-9	CASSLRNRGETQYF
TRBJ1-1	TRBV29-1	CSVMGAGTEAFF
TRBJ2-7	TRBV3-1	CASSQTSGDSYEQYF
TRBJ1-4	TRBV7-2	CASSLGGDPTDEKLFF
TRBJ2-2	TRBV5-4	CASSLVDNTGELFF
TRBJ1-5	TRBV28	CASTEVSNQPQHF
TRBJ2-1	TRBV12-3/TRBV12-4	CASSLLIRVGTTAINEQFF
TRBJ2-2	TRBV30	CAWSVPGTVTGELFF
TRBJ2-3	TRBV5-1	CASSWQGSTDTQYF
TRBJ2-7	TRBV28	CASSRGSSSLEQYF
TRBJ2-1	TRBV11-3	CASSLGGGGSTTSSINNEQFF
TRBJ2-3	TRBV5-1	CASSRRASGTDTQYF
TRBJ1-5	TRBV20-1	CSAGTESNQPQHF
TRBJ1-4	TRBV29-1	CSVEKRQKLFF
TRBJ2-7	TRBV5-5	CASSLALVLYEQYF
TRBJ2-1	TRBV5-1	CASSPIIRLAGDNEQFF
TRBJ1-5	TRBV6-5	CASSYGDRGSNQPQHF
TRBJ2-1	TRBV7-2	CASSSNLAEQFF
TRBJ2-1	TRBV19	CASSISAVTDEQFF
TRBJ1-5	TRBV20-1	CSASKDSRQPQHF
TRBJ1-2	TRBV5-4	CASSLPGQVGGYTF
TRBJ2-3	TRBV4-2	CASSPSSPAGPDTQYF
TRBJ2-1	TRBV6-5	CASSFTGAGQYNEQFF
TRBJ2-7	TRBV18	CASSPPSIDEQYF
TRBJ2-3	TRBV28	CASQMGGQGTDTQYF
TRBJ2-7	TRBV3-1	CASSQPLVGGLLHEQYF
TRBJ2-7	TRBV2	CASRGTRRPYEQYF
TRBJ2-2	TRBV4-2	CASSQGGPGELFF
TRBJ2-1	TRBV4-3	CASSQDYRGLSYNEQFF
TRBJ1-2	TRBV5-1	CASSVPGGGNTDDFYGYTF
TRBJ2-1	TRBV6-5	CASSYSTSGSWYEQFF
TRBJ2-6	TRBV19	CASSTYSGANVLTF
TRBJ1-5	TRBV15	CATSRDFTGGSNQPQHF
TRBJ2-2	TRBV7-3	CASSLTGGSGTGELFF
TRBJ1-5	TRBV12-3/TRBV12-4	CASSMDSSNQPQHF
TRBJ2-2	TRBV7-9	CASSPGTAELNTGELFF